This T cell receptor (beta chain) was sequenced during a study of T cell responses to AZD1222 COVID-19 vaccine (dated by TCRdb to 2020 to 2022). Describing the broader study: TCR sequencing covered fewer than 250 trial participants: about 210 given two doses of AZD1222 and some 25 given two doses of MenACWY control vaccine. Trial participants were enrolled by age into subgroups of 18-55, 56-69 and 70-plus years, and roughly 150, 30 and 60 TCR-sequenced participants, respectively, were included in these subgroups.

The label giving this sample's time point can be read as: about 28 days (+/-7) after the second vaccine dose. AZD1222 recipients given second doses at about 4 weeks or at about 12 weeks were pooled, since spike-specific TCR depth and breadth were not found to differ between the two schedules. Vaccinee samples were obtained from the UK trials COV001 and COV002, which included a single-blind randomized controlled phase 2/3 trial of AZD1222 (ChAdOx1 nCoV-19) in healthy adults. Trial participant PBMC samples were collected at day 0 and day 28 after the second dose for TCRbeta chain sequencing. The paper as a whole reports these results and caveats: Because no day 14 peak-response samples were available, repertoires were characterized only after the peak T cell response. Most participants were white British and females outnumbered males, and the authors suggested that clonal diversity may have been underestimated. Reportedly, almost half of the unique spike-specific TCRs recognized epitopes lying outside the regions that are mutated in the B.1.351 and B.1.1.7 variants. The 56-69-year group was small, and its depth increase did not reach significance, likely because of low power. The vaccine-associated CD4 TCRs covered the entire spike protein, and the dominant responses fell in regions 160-218 and 743-854. After two AZD1222 doses, both the breadth and the depth of spike-specific TCRs were significantly higher than at day 0 and than in MenACWY recipients. Conclusions about previously exposed vaccinees were limited because only 6 or 7 AZD1222 recipients were SARS-CoV-2 seropositive at baseline.

Remarks on this clone: The antigen it recognizes is unknown. Base qualities are not at hand, and no much larger clone is one base apart.

The CDR3 regions of human TCRbeta chains were analyzed by immunosequencing. The study's processing was this. Repertoire TCRs were checked for matches against a reference library of SARS-CoV-2-specific TCRs that had been generated using the MIRA antigen-specificity platform. Breadth meant the fraction of unique TCRs that were SARS-CoV-2-associated, whereas depth meant the fraction of total T cells that were SARS-CoV-2-associated. Using the MIRA data, each spike-specific TCR was mapped to the spike region that the TCR reacts to and placed in a CD4 or CD8 class. Log10-transformed breadth and depth values were compared by one-way ANOVA with Sidak's multiple comparisons tests. Sourced from immuneACCESS, this table was stored by TCRdb with only in-frame sequences that have V and J called. A share of the clones is absent; for the studies checked, an unresolved V gene accounts for under half, and the remainder has no known explanation. V, J and clone size are those of that table, while D and trimming were read from the DNA. For this sample the table gives over 120,000 clones, of which 86% were detected only once. The top ten hold approximately 5.4% of the sample.

CDR1 and CDR2 are drawn from the germline V gene (reference sequence): SEHNR, FQNEAQ. The CDR3 numbers 15 residues from cysteine through phenylalanine. The DNA shown is the 45-base CDR3, in frame from base 1. Cut back by 5 bases and 5 bases, the V and J ends lie 15 bases apart. This sample comprised peripheral blood, obtained 28 days after the second AZD1222 dose. The TCR originated in an adult who received the AZD1222 COVID-19 vaccine. The V gene is TRBV7-9 and the J gene is TRBJ1-4, with the D segment identity uncertain. The sequence in DNA is TGTGCCAGCAGCGCTACGGACCGGAAAAATGAAAAACTGTTTTTT. It is translated as CASSATDRKNEKLFF.